This paragraph covers one TCR beta chain sequence. There is no known antigen for this receptor. No base quality values were provided; no much bigger clone lies one nucleotide off. The data were taken from a study of low-dose radiotherapy and immunotherapy resistance in tumors (dated 2022 in TCRdb). Broadly, across the study: Patients in Cohort 1 were given 0.5 Gy per fraction every 2 weeks, and the prescribed total PTV dose was 6.5 Gy. Patients in Cohort 2 were given 1 Gy per fraction every two weeks, for a total of 13 Gy across 26 weeks. Nivolumab and ipilimumab were both given intravenously, with nivolumab at a 240 mg flat dose every two weeks and ipilimumab at 1 mg/kg every six weeks. Cyclophosphamide 200 mg/m2 was administered intravenously every two weeks, one day before each radiation and immunotherapy administration. Starting on cycle 1 day 1, patients took 300 mg of aspirin by mouth once daily for four cycles. First-strand cDNA was synthesized using Superscript III and a set of TRAV- and TRBV-specific primers, so that both TCRalpha and TCRbeta chains were covered. No randomization into treatment groups was done for the people taking part in the trial. The translational analysis covered eight patients: three from the first dose cohort and the first five from the second dose cohort. An Illumina MiniSeq instrument was used to deep-sequence the TCRalpha and TCRbeta libraries.

The listed sequencing device is Illumina MiniSeq. TCRs were amplified with Phusion for roughly 20 PCR cycles using a constant-region primer together with the adapter attached to the V primers. Isolated mRNA was amplified with the MessageAmp II aRNA Amplification Kit, using an approximately 17-hour in vitro transcription at 37°C. The Dynabeads mRNA DIRECT Purification Kit was used to isolate mRNA for TCR sequencing. Indexed Illumina adapters were added in a second Phusion PCR of 20 to 30 cycles, after which AMPure XP beads were used to purify the products. On the study's bioinformatics: Using custom Perl scripts, TCR sequences that encoded the same protein were pooled, out-of-frame sequences were dropped, and the abundance of each clonotype was calculated. The analysis excluded TCR sequences that were supported by just one read. Shannon entropy, Gini index, clonality, richness, and the frequency of TCRs shared between repertoires were included as repertoire metrics. TCRdb trimmed the raw reads at Q25, called clones with MiXCR and kept productive beta chains. When rows share a CDR3 protein, they turn into one entry using the most common DNA and genes. TCRdb, not the original authors, processed these V and J calls. Recorded for this sample are tens of thousands of distinct CDR3 sequences; roughly 12% of them occurred a single time. Of the sample, 5.5% to 8% falls within the top ten clones.

CDR1 and CDR2 were assigned from the germline V gene (reference sequence) as LGHDT and YNNKEL. The trim is 1 base for V and 5 bases for J, with a gap of 11 bases between the germline ends. The CDR3 has 14 amino acids, counting the end cysteine and phenylalanine. The only DNA kept is the CDR3, 42 bases in frame from the first base. What the time point label conveys for this sample: before trial treatment. Donors were enrolled in RACIN, a single-arm phase I dose-escalation trial combining nivolumab, ipilimumab, aspirin, low-dose cyclophosphamide and low-dose radiotherapy. Eligible patients had advanced, TIL-negative solid tumors.

This receptor was taken from a female donor with ovarian cancer. The sample consisted of PBMCs, taken before treatment. This chain is built from TRBV3-1 and TRBJ1-2; the D gene is perhaps TRBD1, on 5 matching bases. The nucleotide sequence reads as follows: TGTGCCAGCAGCCAAGTCGGGGGTTGGTATGGCTACACCTTC. This encodes CASSQVGGWYGYTF.